This passage covers 9 T cell receptor beta chains from one sample sequenced in a study of blood T cells in healthy people across ages. With a J-beta primer mix and a sample-barcoded 5' primer, a second PCR ran 7 to 11 cycles. TCRdb ran MiXCR on the 5' RACE reads and lists one entry per CDR3 protein. The data contain 1.5 million to 2 million distinct CDR3 sequences, roughly two fifths of them singletons. The sequenced material came from blood. The receptor set was obtained from a human donor in good health.

This clonotype turned up a few times. The chain carries TRBV12-3 or TRBV12-4 and TRBJ2-1; D assignment may be TRBD1 or TRBD2 (5 bases each). This CDR3 has 17 amino acids. Trimming removed 0 bases at V and 0 bases at J, with 12 bases between. Written as DNA, the CDR3 is TGTGCCAGCAGTTTAGCGGGGGATATAAGCTCCTACAATGAGCAGTTCTTC. Residues: CASSLAGDISSYNEQFF.

This clonotype was detected many times. CDR3 nucleotides: TGCGCCAGCAGCCAAGACGGACCCCTCGGACACCCTAACTATGGCTACACCTTC. Residues: CASSQDGPLGHPNYGYTF. This sequence joins TRBV4-3 and TRBJ1-2; maybe TRBD1 (5 bases). V lost 0 bases and J 0 bases, leaving 17 bases between the germline ends. CDR3 length equals 18 residues. CDR1 and CDR2 from the germline V gene are LGHNA and YSLEER.

CDR3 residues: CASSEVSGGTNEQFF. CDR3 bases: TGTGCCAGCAGTGAAGTTAGCGGGGGGACGAATGAGCAGTTCTTC. The rearrangement uses TRBV6-1 and TRBJ2-1; 10 bases map to TRBD2. The CDR3 consists of 15 residues. The ends lost 1 base at V and 7 bases at J; junction bases unmatched: 4. The V gene's germline CDR1 is MNHNS and CDR2 SASEGT.

About this clonotype: The final CDR3 position lacks the conserved phenylalanine or tryptophan, pointing to a likely read error. The chain uses TRBV24-1 and TRBJ2-5, with D perhaps TRBD1 (6 bases). The closer fit of TRBJ2-7 to the DNA end suggests the J call may be wrong. CDR3 length equals 15 residues. CDR1 and CDR2 from the germline V gene are KGHDR and SFDVKD. The CDR3 here is CAPPIPLRQVYEQYC. CDR3 nucleotide sequence: TGTGCCCCACCAATCCCTCTAAGACAGGTCTACGAGCAGTACTGC.

In this sample, this clonotype turned up many times. This chain connects TRBV29-1 to TRBJ2-6; D perhaps matches TRBD2 (5 bases). This CDR3 has 13 residues. Trimming shortened V by 5 bases and J by 2 bases, and 7 bases separated the two germline ends. Germline loops: CDR1 SQVTM, CDR2 ANQGSEA. CDR3 sequence: CSVSGTGANVLTF. CDR3 sequence (DNA): TGCAGCGTTTCCGGGACTGGGGCCAACGTCCTGACTTTC. The variable domain in full, completed from reference TRBV29-1 and TRBJ2-6, reads SAVISQKPSRDICQRGTSLTIQCQVDSQVTMMFWYRQQPGQSLTLIATANQGSEATYESGFVIDKFPISRPNLTFSTLTVSNMSPEDSSIYLCSVSGTGANVLTFGAGSRLTVL.

The sample holds a few counts of this clonotype. J is TRBJ2-3 and V is TRBV11-2; TRBD2 matches at 7 bases. V lost 1 base and J lost 2; bases outside the gene matches: 3. Germline V gene data show CDR1 as SGHAT and CDR2 as FQNNGV. CDR3 length: 15 amino acids. The CDR3 bases are TGTGCCAGCAGCTTAGGGGACTATATCACAGATACGCAGTATTTT. It is translated as CASSLGDYITDTQYF.

This clonotype was found a few times. Here the CDR3 reads CASMMTGSGGYTF. The CDR3 DNA reads TGTGCCAGCATGATGACAGGTTCGGGGGGCTACACCTTC. This chain joins TRBV6-1 and TRBJ1-2, with a possible D match to TRBD1 (6 bases). CDR3 size: 13 residues. Per germline, CDR1 MNHNS and CDR2 SASEGT. Trimming cost V 7 bases and J 8 bases, with 17 bases left between them.

The chain combines TRBV5-1 with TRBJ2-2, with a tentative D call TRBD2 (5 bases). The ends were cut back, 8 bases at V and 5 bases at J, with 25 bases in the middle. Germline CDR1 SGHRS, CDR2 YFSETQ. The CDR3 extends over 17 amino acids. The CDR3 DNA follows: TGCGCCAGGCATCAAATCCTATGGAGCGGCGGGACCGGGGAGCTGTTTTTT. Its protein is CARHQILWSGGTGELFF.

This clonotype was counted a few times. The rearrangement links TRBV29-1 to TRBJ1-1; 8 bases are shared with TRBD1. CDR3 length: 13 amino acids. Unmatched junction bases numbered 3, after V lost 5 bases and J lost 1 base. Germline CDR1 reads SQVTM; CDR2 reads ANQGSEA. This CDR3 reads CSVTGTGNTEAFF. For the CDR3, the DNA is TGCAGCGTTACCGGGACAGGGAACACTGAAGCTTTCTTT.